This T cell receptor beta chain originates from a study of Ad26.COV2.S vaccination and SARS-CoV-2 variants. Turning to the study itself: Donor got 5x10^10 or 1x10^11 viral particles of Ad26.COV2.S.

Assay used: immunoSEQ multiplex PCR; TCRdb lists only in-frame clones, some missing. Of fewer than 500,000 clones listed, 89% are singletons. For this clone: Its antigen is not identified. Distinct nucleotide sequences in the sample also encode this CDR3.

Treatment defined: some 19 received Ad26.COV2.S at low or high dose, single or two shots; 5 received placebo; per-sample allocation not given. After the first vaccine or placebo injection, samples were drawn on day 63. An adult of 18-55 years in Boston served as donor. The J segment lost 5 bases and the V segment lost 0 bases, leaving 4 bases of the junction unmatched. This CDR3 contains 14 residues. Looked up from germline, CDR1 is SGHRS and CDR2 is YFSETQ. Study observations and caveats: Comparable non-spike TCR breadth was observed in vaccine and placebo recipients.

This receptor was taken from a person aged 18 to 59 who received the Ad26.COV2.S COVID-19 vaccine or a placebo. The starting material was peripheral blood, obtained in a trial of Ad26.COV2.S vaccine versus placebo. The V and J genes are TRBV5-1 and TRBJ2-5, with TRBD2 identical over 7 bases. The CDR3: CASSLGGGQETQYF. The CDR3 DNA reads as TGCGCCAGCAGCTTGGGCGGGGGTCAGGAGACCCAGTACTTC.